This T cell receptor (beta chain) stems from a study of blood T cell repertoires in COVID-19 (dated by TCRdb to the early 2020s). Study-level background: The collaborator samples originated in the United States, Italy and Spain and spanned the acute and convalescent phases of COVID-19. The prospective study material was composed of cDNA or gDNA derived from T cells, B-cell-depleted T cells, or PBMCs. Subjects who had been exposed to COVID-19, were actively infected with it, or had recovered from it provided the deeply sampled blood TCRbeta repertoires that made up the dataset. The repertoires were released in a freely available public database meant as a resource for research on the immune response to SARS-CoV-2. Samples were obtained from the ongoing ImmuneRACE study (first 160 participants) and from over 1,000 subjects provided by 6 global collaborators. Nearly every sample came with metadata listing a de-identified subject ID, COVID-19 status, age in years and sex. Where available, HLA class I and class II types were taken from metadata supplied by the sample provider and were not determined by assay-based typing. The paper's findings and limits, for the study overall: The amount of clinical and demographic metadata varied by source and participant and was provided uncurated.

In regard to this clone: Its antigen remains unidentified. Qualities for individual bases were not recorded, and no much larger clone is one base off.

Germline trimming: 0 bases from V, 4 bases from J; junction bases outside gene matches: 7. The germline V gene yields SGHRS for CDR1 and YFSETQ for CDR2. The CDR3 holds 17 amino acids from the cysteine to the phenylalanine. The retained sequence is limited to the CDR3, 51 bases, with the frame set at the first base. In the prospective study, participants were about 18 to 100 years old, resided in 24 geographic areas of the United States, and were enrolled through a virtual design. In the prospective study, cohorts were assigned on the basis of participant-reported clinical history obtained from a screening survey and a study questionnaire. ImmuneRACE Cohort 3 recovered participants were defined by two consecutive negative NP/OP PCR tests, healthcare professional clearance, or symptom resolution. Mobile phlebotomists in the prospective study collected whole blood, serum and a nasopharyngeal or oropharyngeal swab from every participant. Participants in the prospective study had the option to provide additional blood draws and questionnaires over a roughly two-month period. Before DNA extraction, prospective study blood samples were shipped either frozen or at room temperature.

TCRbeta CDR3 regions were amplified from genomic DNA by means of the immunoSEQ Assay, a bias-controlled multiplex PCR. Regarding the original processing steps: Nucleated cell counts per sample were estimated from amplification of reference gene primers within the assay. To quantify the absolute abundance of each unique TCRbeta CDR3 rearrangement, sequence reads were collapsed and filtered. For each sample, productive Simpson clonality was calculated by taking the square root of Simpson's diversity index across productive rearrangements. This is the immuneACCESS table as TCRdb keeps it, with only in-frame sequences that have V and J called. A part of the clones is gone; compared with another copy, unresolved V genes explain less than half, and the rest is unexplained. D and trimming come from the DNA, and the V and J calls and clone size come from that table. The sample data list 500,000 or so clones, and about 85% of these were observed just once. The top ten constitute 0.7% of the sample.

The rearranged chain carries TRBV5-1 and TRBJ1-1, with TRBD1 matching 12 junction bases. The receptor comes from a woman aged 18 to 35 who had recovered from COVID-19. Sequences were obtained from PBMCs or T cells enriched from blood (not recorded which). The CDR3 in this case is CASSLEGQGALVTEAFF. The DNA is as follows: TGCGCCAGCAGCTTGGAGGGACAGGGGGCTTTGGTCACTGAAGCTTTCTTT.